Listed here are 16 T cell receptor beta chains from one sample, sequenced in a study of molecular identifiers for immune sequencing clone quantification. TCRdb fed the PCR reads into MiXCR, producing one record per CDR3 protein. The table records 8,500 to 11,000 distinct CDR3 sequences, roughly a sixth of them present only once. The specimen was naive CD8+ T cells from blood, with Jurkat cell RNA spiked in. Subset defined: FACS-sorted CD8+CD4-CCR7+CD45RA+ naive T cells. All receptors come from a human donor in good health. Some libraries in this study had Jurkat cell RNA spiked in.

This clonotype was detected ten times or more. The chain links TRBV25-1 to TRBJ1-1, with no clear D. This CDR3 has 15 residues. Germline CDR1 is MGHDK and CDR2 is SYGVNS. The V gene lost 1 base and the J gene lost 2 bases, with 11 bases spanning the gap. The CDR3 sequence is CASSESRWGNTEAFF. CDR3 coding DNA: TGTGCCAGCAGTGAATCCCGATGGGGAAACACTGAAGCTTTCTTT.

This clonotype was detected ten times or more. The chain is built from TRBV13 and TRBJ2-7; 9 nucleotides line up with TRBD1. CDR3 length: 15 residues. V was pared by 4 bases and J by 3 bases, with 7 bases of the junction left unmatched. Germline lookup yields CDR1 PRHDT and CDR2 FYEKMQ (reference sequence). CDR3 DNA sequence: TGTGCCAGCAGCTACCGACAGGGGGTTATCTACGAGCAGTACTTC. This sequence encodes CASSYRQGVIYEQYF.

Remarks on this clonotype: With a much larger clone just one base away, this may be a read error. The CDR3 loop reads CASSLTGGLTEVFF. In DNA, the CDR3 is TGTGCCAGCAGCTTAACAGGGGGCCTCACTGAAGTTTTCTTT. This chain connects TRBV7-3 to TRBJ1-1, with TRBD1 identical over 7 bases. Germline V gene lookup returns CDR1 SGHTA and CDR2 FQGTGA. The CDR3 sequence is 14 residues long.

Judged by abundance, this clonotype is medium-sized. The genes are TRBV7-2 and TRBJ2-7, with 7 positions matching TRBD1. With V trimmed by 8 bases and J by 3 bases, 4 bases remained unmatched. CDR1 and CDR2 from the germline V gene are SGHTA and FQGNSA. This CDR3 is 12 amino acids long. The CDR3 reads CASLGDSYEQYF. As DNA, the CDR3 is TGTGCCAGCCTCGGGGACAGCTACGAGCAGTACTTC.

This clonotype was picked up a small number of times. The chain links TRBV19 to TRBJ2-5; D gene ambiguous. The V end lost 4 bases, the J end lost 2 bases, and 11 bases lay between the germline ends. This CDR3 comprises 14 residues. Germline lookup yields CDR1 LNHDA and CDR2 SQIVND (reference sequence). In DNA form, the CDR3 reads TGTGCCAGTAGTAAATCCGGACCGCAAGAGACCCAGTACTTC. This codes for CASSKSGPQETQYF. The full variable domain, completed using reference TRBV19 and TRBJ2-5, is DGGITQSPKYLFRKEGQNVTLSCEQNLNHDAMYWYRQDPGQGLRLIYYSQIVNDFQKGDIAEGYSVSREKKESFPLTVTSAQKNPTAFYLCASSKSGPQETQYFGPGTRLLVL.

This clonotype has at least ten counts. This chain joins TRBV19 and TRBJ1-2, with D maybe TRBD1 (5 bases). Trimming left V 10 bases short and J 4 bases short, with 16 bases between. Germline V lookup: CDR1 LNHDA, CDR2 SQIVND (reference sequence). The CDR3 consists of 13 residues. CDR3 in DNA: TGTGCCACTAACCCCGGGACCGGCTATGGCTACACCTTC. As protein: CATNPGTGYGYTF.

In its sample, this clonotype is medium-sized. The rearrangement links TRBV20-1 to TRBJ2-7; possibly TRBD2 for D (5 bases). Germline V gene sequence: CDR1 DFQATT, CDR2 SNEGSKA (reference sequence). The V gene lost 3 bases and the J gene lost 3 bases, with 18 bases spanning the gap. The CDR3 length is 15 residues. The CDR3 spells CSARSLRGESYEQYF. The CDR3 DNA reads TGCAGTGCTAGGTCGTTGCGTGGGGAGAGCTACGAGCAGTACTTC.

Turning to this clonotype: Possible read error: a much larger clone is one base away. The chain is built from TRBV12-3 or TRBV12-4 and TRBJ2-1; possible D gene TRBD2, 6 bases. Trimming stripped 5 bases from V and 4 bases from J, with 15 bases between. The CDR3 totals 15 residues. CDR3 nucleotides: TGTGCCAGCAGTCCCCGGGAGCCCGCTTACAATGAGCAGTTCTTC. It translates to CASSPREPAYNEQFF.

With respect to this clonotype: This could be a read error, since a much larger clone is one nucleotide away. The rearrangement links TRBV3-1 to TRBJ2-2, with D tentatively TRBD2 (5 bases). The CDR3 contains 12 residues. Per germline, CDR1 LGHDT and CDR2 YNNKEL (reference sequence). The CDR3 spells CASSQRTGEQFF. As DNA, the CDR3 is TGTGCCAGCAGCCAACGCACCGGGGAGCAGTTTTTT.

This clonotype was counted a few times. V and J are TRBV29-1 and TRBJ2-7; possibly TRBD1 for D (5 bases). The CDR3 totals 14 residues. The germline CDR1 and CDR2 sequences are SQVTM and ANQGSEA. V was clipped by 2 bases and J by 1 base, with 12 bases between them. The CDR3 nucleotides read TGCAGCGTTGAATCCAGGGCCAGTTCCTACGAGCAGTACTTC. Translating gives CSVESRASSYEQYF.

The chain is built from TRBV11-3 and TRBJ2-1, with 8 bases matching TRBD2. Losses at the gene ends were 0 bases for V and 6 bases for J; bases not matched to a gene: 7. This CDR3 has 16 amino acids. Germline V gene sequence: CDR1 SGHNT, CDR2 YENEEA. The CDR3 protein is CASSLDGREGRNEQFF. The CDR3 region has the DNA TGTGCCAGCAGCTTAGATGGCCGGGAGGGCCGCAATGAGCAGTTCTTC.

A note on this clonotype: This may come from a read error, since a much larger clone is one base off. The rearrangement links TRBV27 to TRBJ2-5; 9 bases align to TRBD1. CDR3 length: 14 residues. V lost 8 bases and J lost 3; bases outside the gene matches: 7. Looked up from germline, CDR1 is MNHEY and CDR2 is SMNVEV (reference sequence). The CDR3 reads CASCQQGAEETQYF. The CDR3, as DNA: TGTGCCAGCTGCCAACAGGGGGCCGAAGAGACCCAGTACTTC.

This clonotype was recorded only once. CDR3 sequence (DNA): TGCGCCAGCAGCCCGGAATCGGAGCGGGAGGGCCTTTATGAGCAGTTCTTC. Encoded protein: CASSPESEREGLYEQFF. The chain couples TRBV5-1 to TRBJ2-1, with 10 bases that match TRBD2. Germline CDR1 and CDR2: SGHRS and YFSETQ. Trimming removed 4 bases from V and 8 bases from J; junction bases left unmatched: 15. The CDR3 covers 17 residues.

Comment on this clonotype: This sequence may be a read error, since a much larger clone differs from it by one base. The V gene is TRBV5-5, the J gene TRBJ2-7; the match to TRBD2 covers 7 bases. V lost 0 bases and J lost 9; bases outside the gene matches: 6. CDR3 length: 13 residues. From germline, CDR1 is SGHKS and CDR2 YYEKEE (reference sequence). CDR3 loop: CASSLEGPGGQYF. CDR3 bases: TGTGCCAGCAGCTTGGAGGGGCCGGGGGGGCAGTACTTC.

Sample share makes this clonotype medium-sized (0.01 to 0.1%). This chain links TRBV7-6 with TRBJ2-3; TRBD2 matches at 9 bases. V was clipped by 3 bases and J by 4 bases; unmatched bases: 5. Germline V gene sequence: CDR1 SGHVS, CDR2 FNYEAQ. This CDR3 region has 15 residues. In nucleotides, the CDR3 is TGTGCCAGCAGCTTCGAAGCGGGAGGACCAGATACGCAGTATTTT. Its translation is CASSFEAGGPDTQYF.

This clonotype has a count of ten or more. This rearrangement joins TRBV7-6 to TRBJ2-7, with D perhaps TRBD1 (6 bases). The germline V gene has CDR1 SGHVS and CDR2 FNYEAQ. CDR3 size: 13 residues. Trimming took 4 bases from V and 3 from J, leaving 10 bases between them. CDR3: CASSYRDDYEQYF. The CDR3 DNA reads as TGTGCCAGCAGCTACAGGGACGACTACGAGCAGTACTTC.